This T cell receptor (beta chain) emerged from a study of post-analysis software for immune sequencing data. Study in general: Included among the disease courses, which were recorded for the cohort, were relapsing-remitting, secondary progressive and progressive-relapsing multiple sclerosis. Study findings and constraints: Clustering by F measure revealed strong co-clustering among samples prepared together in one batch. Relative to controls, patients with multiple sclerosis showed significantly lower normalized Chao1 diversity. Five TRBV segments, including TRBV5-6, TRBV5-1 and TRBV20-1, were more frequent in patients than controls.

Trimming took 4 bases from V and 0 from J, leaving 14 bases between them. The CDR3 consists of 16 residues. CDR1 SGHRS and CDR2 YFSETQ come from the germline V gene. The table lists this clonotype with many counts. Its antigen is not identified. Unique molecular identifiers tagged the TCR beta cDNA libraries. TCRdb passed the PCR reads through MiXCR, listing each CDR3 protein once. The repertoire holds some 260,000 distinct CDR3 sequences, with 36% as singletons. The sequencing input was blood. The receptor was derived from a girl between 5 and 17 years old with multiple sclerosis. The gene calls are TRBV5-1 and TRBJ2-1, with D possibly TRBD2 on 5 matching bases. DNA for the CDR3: TGCGCCAGCAGCAAAACCACTAGGGTCTCCTACAATGAGCAGTTCTTC. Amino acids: CASSKTTRVSYNEQFF. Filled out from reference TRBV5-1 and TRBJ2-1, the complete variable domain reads KAGVTQTPRYLIKTRGQQVTLSCSPISGHRSVSWYQQTPGQGLQFLFEYFSETQRNKGNFPGRFSGRQFSNSRSEMNVSTLELGDSALYLCASSKTTRVSYNEQFFGPGTRLTVL.